The rows below give T cell receptor beta chains drawn from one sample of a study of cytomegalovirus exposure and HLA in healthy donors. Produced via immunoSEQ multiplex PCR; TCRdb's table is partial and in-frame only. The repertoire holds 100,000 to 150,000 clones, roughly 80% seen once, with over 9% in the top ten. Sequencing used PBMCs. The receptors shown here come from a male donor in good health and CMV-seropositive. CDR3s include the opening cysteine and the closing phenylalanine or tryptophan. The D gene is left open where the match is weak. Only part of the rows carry a size: once, few, many, or a class if the clone is expanded.

size	D	V	J	CDR3	DNA
few	NA	TRBV10-3	TRBJ2-1	CAISEYLDEQFF	TGTGCCATCAGTGAGTATCTAGATGAGCAGTTCTTC
medium-sized	TRBD2	TRBV5-6	TRBJ2-1	CASTQGGTNVEQFF	TGTGCCAGCACCCAGGGAGGGACCAACGTTGAGCAGTTCTTC
once	TRBD1	TRBV6-5	TRBJ2-1	CASSPDREGEQFF	TGTGCCAGCAGTCCCGACAGGGAAGGTGAGCAGTTCTTC
NA	TRBD2	TRBV7-8	TRBJ2-3	CASSLRTSGSPDTQYF	TGTGCCAGCAGCTTACGGACTAGCGGGAGCCCAGATACGCAGTATTTT
NA	TRBD2	TRBV5-4	TRBJ2-2	CASRTGLAGATGELFF	TGTGCCAGCAGAACCGGACTAGCGGGGGCCACCGGGGAGCTGTTTTTT
NA	TRBD1	TRBV19	TRBJ2-2	CASMGTGVWNTGELFF	TGTGCCAGTATGGGAACAGGGGTGTGGAACACCGGGGAGCTGTTTTTT
NA	TRBD2	TRBV9	TRBJ2-5	CASSATYAGGPGETQYF	TGTGCCAGCAGTGCTACTTATGCGGGAGGGCCGGGCGAGACCCAGTACTTC
NA	TRBD1	TRBV11-2	TRBJ2-3	CASSFRGTGGTDTQYF	TGTGCCAGCAGCTTTAGAGGGACAGGGGGCACAGATACGCAGTATTTT
NA	TRBD1	TRBV9	TRBJ2-7	CASSVASGQGSNEQYF	TGTGCCAGCAGCGTAGCCTCGGGACAGGGCTCTAACGAGCAGTACTTC
NA	NA	TRBV18	TRBJ1-3	CASSLDMELSGNAIYF	TGTGCCAGCTCCCTTGACATGGAACTCTCTGGAAACGCCATATATTTT
NA	TRBD1	TRBV7-2	TRBJ1-5	CASSKGQGYEPQHF	TGTGCCAGCAGCAAAGGACAGGGTTACGAACCCCAGCATTTT
NA	NA	TRBV9	TRBJ2-2	CASSVAFAGAGTGELFF	TGTGCCAGCAGCGTAGCTTTTGCGGGCGCGGGCACCGGGGAGCTGTTTTTT
NA	NA	TRBV7-2	TRBJ2-4	CASSLEGARRIQYF	TGTGCCAGCAGCTTAGAAGGGGCCAGGCGCATTCAGTACTTC
NA	TRBD2	TRBV5-6	TRBJ2-2	CASSLVAGGLGKLFF	TGTGCCAGCAGCTTGGTCGCGGGAGGTCTCGGAAAGCTGTTTTTT
NA	TRBD1	TRBV25-1	TRBJ1-1	CASSDPGQGNTEAFF	TGTGCCAGCAGTGATCCGGGACAGGGGAACACTGAAGCTTTCTTT
NA	NA	TRBV5-6	TRBJ2-3	CASSGIRGYTDTQYF	TGTGCCAGCAGCGGGATCAGGGGATACACAGATACGCAGTATTTT
NA	TRBD1	TRBV15	TRBJ1-2	CATSLNRGHNYGYTF	TGTGCCACCTCGCTGAACAGGGGACATAACTATGGCTACACCTTC
NA	NA	TRBV19	TRBJ1-2	CASSIRGGFYGYTF	TGTGCCAGTAGTATTCGTGGCGGGTTCTATGGCTACACCTTC
NA	NA	TRBV6-6	TRBJ2-4	CASSYSTKNSQYF	TGTGCCAGCAGTTACTCGACCAAAAACAGTCAGTACTTC
once	NA	TRBV5-4	TRBJ2-7	CASSWPGGGSFEQYF	TGTGCCAGCAGCTGGCCCGGGGGCGGGAGTTTCGAGCAGTACTTC
NA	NA	TRBV28	TRBJ2-7	CASSAPRLDPYEQYF	TGTGCCAGCAGTGCCCCCCGCCTAGACCCCTACGAGCAGTACTTC
once	NA	TRBV7-9	TRBJ2-7	CASSLLLYEQYF	TGTGCCAGCAGCTTACTCCTTTACGAGCAGTACTTC
once	NA	TRBV19	TRBJ2-7	CASSIGGLSYEQYF	TGTGCCAGTAGTATAGGAGGATTATCCTACGAGCAGTACTTC